This T cell receptor beta chain was retrieved from a study of siplizumab effects on memory and regulatory T cells. Study-level information: Paired mixed lymphocyte reactions were set up, with siplizumab at around 0.98 ug/mL or without drug.

This table comes from immunoSEQ multiplex PCR, and its TCRdb copy is limited to in-frame clones, with some not included. The data contain some 15,000 clones, about 50% of them singletons. For this clone: Its specificity is not known.

Study-wide results and caveats: Proliferating CD4+ or CD8+ clones, roughly 80-97% of them, lacked an assignable naive or memory phenotype. Alloreactive sequences traceable to unstimulated CD4+ memory cells declined significantly under siplizumab. Apparently more diverse than memory cells, naive T cells also seemed major alloresponse contributors.

For around 6 days at 37°C, the mixed lymphocyte reaction cells were kept in coculture. V lost 2 bases, J lost 2 bases, and 9 bases stayed unmatched. The germline gives CDR1 SGHVS, CDR2 FNYEAQ. CDR3 length: 18 residues. V usage is TRBV7-6 and J usage is TRBJ2-1; 10 nucleotides match TRBD2. The TCR was taken from a human donor in good health; the cells came from an allogeneic mixed lymphocyte reaction. Sequencing was done on a sample of CFSE-low (dividing) CD4+ T cells sorted from an allogeneic mixed lymphocyte reaction. CDR3 DNA: TGTGCCAGCAGCTTAAATCCCCAAGCGGGGGGGACCTACAATGAGCAGTTCTTC. Its translation: CASSLNPQAGGTYNEQFF. Complete variable domain (other parts from reference TRBV7-6 and TRBJ2-1): GAGVSQSPRYKVTKRGQDVALRCDPISGHVSLYWYRQALGQGPEFLTYFNYEAQQDKSGLPNDRFSAERPEGSISTLTIQRTEQRDSAMYRCASSLNPQAGGTYNEQFFGPGTRLTVL.